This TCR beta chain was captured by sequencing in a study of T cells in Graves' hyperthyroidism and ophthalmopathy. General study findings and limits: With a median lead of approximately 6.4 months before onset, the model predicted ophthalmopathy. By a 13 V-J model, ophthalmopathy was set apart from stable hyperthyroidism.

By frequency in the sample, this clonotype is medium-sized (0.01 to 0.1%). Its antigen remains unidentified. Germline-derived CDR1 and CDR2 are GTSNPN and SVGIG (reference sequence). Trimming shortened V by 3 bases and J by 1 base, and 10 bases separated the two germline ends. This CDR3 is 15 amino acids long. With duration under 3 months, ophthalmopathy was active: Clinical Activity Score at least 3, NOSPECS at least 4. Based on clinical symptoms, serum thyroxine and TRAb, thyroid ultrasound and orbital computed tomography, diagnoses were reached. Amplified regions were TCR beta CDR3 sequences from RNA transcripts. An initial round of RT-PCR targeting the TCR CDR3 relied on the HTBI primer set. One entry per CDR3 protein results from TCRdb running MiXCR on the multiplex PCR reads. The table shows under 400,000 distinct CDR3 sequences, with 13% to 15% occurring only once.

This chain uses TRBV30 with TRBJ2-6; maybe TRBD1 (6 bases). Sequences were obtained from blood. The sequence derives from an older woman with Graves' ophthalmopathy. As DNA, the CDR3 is TGTGCCTGGAGGGGACATTTGTCTGGGGCCAACGTCCTGACTTTC. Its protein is CAWRGHLSGANVLTF.